A single sample is the source of the 18 T cell receptor beta chains below, sequenced in a study of Ad26.COV2.S vaccination and SARS-CoV-2 variants. TCRdb's table, derived via immunoSEQ multiplex PCR, lists solely in-frame clones and lacks some. The repertoire consists of more than 400,000 clones, with roughly 91% occurring once and the leading ten covering about 4.5%. Regarding treatment: around 19 received Ad26.COV2.S at low or high dose, single or two shots; roughly five received placebo; per-sample allocation not given. All samples were drawn on day 63, counting from the first vaccine or placebo injection. The material sequenced was peripheral blood, taken in a trial of Ad26.COV2.S vaccine versus placebo. The receptor source for this set is a person aged 18 to 65 who received the Ad26.COV2.S COVID-19 vaccine or a placebo.

The chain is built from TRBV9 and TRBJ2-2; D perhaps matches TRBD1 (5 bases). Germline CDR1 is SGDLS and CDR2 is YYNGEE. Deletions cut 2 bases from V and 3 bases from J, with 11 bases between. This CDR3 is 15 amino acids long. The CDR3 DNA reads as TGTGCCAGCAGCGTCCGCAGGGTGGACACCGGGGAGCTGTTTTTT. Protein product: CASSVRRVDTGELFF.

This chain joins TRBV7-2 and TRBJ1-1; the D is unclear. Per germline, CDR1 SGHTA and CDR2 FQGNSA. With 3 bases removed from V and 0 bases from J, the gap between germline ends came to 8 bases. The CDR3 is made up of 14 amino acids. This chain's CDR3 is CASSFDRLNTEAFF. The CDR3 coding sequence is TGTGCCAGCAGCTTCGATAGGTTGAACACTGAAGCTTTCTTT.

The chain links TRBV12-3 or TRBV12-4 to TRBJ2-3; D gene uncertain. The CDR3 covers 13 residues. Trimming cost V 3 bases and J 4 bases, with 8 bases left between them. The CDR3: CASSFDVADTQYF. CDR3 bases: TGTGCCAGCAGTTTCGATGTGGCAGATACGCAGTATTTT.

This sequence joins TRBV18 and TRBJ2-7; D call uncertain. The CDR3 contains 15 residues. The V end lost 3 bases, the J end lost 4 bases, and 16 bases lay between the germline ends. Germline V CDR1 and CDR2: KGHSH, LQKENI. CDR3 DNA: TGTGCCAGCTCACCGATCGGTCCACCCGAATACGAGCAGTACTTC. This gives the protein CASSPIGPPEYEQYF.

The rearrangement joins TRBV5-4 to TRBJ1-5; TRBD1 aligns across 9 bases. The CDR3 is 16 amino acids. The ends lost 3 bases at V and 4 bases at J; junction bases unmatched: 8. Germline V gene sequence: CDR1 SGHNT, CDR2 YYREEE (reference sequence). The chain's CDR3 is CASSYSSGTGNQPQHF. Written as DNA, the CDR3 is TGTGCCAGCAGCTATTCTTCCGGGACAGGGAATCAGCCCCAGCATTTT. The variable domain in full, with the rest retrieved from reference TRBV5-4 and TRBJ1-5, is ETGVTQSPTHLIKTRGQQVTLRCSSQSGHNTVSWYQQALGQGPQFIFQYYREEENGRGNFPPRFSGLQFPNYSSELNVNALELDDSALYLCASSYSSGTGNQPQHFGDGTRLSIL.

The chain links TRBV28 to TRBJ2-7; D uncertain. Germline CDR1 is MDHEN and CDR2 is SYDVKM. This CDR3 is built from 12 residues. Trimming stripped 6 bases from V and 4 bases from J, with 10 bases between. The CDR3 loop is CASSLFTYEQYF. In DNA, the CDR3 is TGTGCCAGCAGCCTTTTTACATACGAGCAGTACTTC.

This clone was seen just once. The chain links TRBV25-1 to TRBJ2-4; possibly TRBD1 or TRBD2 for D (5 bases each). The germline V and J ends were trimmed by 1 base and 6 bases, with 10 bases remaining between them. Germline CDR1 and CDR2: MGHDK and SYGVNS. The CDR3 is 14 residues long. The CDR3 DNA is TGTGCCAGCAGTGAATCCGGGGCACCAAACATTCAGTACTTC. This sequence encodes CASSESGAPNIQYF.

The gene calls are TRBV7-6 and TRBJ2-1; D perhaps matches TRBD2 (6 bases). CDR1 SGHVS and CDR2 FNYEAQ come from the germline V gene. The CDR3 is made up of 17 amino acids. V was pared by 0 bases and J by 1 base, with 13 bases between. The CDR3 region has the DNA TGTGCCAGCAGCTTAGCGGCGATTGGAGGGTCCTACAATGAGCAGTTCTTC. As protein: CASSLAAIGGSYNEQFF.

V and J are TRBV6-4 and TRBJ2-2; weak D call: TRBD1 (6 bases). The CDR3 covers 15 residues. The germline V gene encodes CDR1 MRHNA and CDR2 SNTAGT. Trimming left V 3 bases short and J 4 bases short, with 12 bases between. CDR3 in amino acids: CASSEAGDGTGELFF. The CDR3 DNA follows: TGTGCCAGCAGTGAAGCAGGGGACGGCACCGGGGAGCTGTTTTTT.

The chain couples TRBV4-2 to TRBJ2-1; D perhaps matches TRBD1 (7 bases). Trimming removed 3 bases from V and 3 bases from J, with 12 bases in between. Germline CDR1 reads LGHNA; CDR2 reads YNFKEQ. This CDR3 is built from 15 residues. This chain's CDR3 is CASSQAGGGYNEQFF. In DNA, the CDR3 is TGTGCCAGCAGCCAGGCAGGGGGAGGCTACAATGAGCAGTTCTTC.

The chain uses TRBV6-6 and TRBJ2-7; D call uncertain. The V gene lost 2 bases and the J gene lost 5 bases, with 7 bases spanning the gap. Per germline, CDR1 MNHNY and CDR2 SVGAGI (reference sequence). There are 12 residues in the CDR3. The CDR3 sequence: CASSYPTNEQYF. The CDR3 DNA sequence: TGTGCCAGCAGTTACCCGACGAACGAGCAGTACTTC.

This clone appeared once. The chain combines TRBV27 with TRBJ2-7; a weak D match, TRBD1 (6 bases). This CDR3 region has 15 residues. Germline CDR1 is MNHEY and CDR2 is SMNVEV (reference sequence). Between the trimmed V and J ends, which lost 0 bases and 3 bases, there was a span of 12 bases. The chain's CDR3 is CASSLSPHRVYEQYF. The CDR3 DNA reads TGTGCCAGCAGTTTATCCCCTCACAGGGTCTACGAGCAGTACTTC.

This chain joins TRBV3-1 (or the pseudogene TRBV3-2) and TRBJ2-3; D may be TRBD1 or TRBD2 (5 bases each). The CDR3 contains 12 residues. Deletions cut 1 base from V and 10 bases from J, with 9 bases between. Germline-derived CDR1 and CDR2 are LGHDT and YNNKEL (reference sequence). The CDR3: CASSQGGGAQYF. Written as DNA, the CDR3 is TGTGCCAGCAGCCAAGGTGGGGGTGCGCAGTATTTT.

The chain has TRBV30 and TRBJ1-1; weak D call: TRBD1 (5 bases). The CDR3 totals 13 residues. The V end lost 4 bases, the J end lost 4 bases, and 13 bases lay between the germline ends. Germline CDR1 is GTSNPN and CDR2 is SVGIG (reference sequence). The CDR3 is CAWNRGYATEAFF. CDR3 DNA sequence: TGTGCCTGGAATCGGGGCTACGCCACTGAAGCTTTCTTT.

The chain combines TRBV6-6 with TRBJ1-2; D gene uncertain. CDR3 length equals 11 residues. CDR1 is MNHNY and CDR2 is SVGAGI in the germline V gene (reference sequence). Trimming removed 2 bases at V and 12 bases at J, with 10 bases between. The CDR3 region is CASSYGQTDTF. The CDR3 DNA reads TGTGCCAGCAGTTACGGGCAGACTGACACCTTC.

The rearrangement links TRBV28 to TRBJ1-4; D might be TRBD1 (6 bases). The CDR3 is 16 amino acids. Germline CDR1 reads MDHEN; CDR2 reads SYDVKM. V was shortened by 2 bases and J by 5 bases, with 15 bases between the two germline ends. This CDR3 reads CASSLGGRTVNEKLFF. CDR3 in DNA: TGTGCCAGCAGTTTAGGAGGGAGGACAGTCAATGAAAAACTGTTTTTT.

This chain joins TRBV6-2 or TRBV6-3 and TRBJ2-7; no clear D. CDR1 is MNHEY and CDR2 is SVGEGT in the germline V gene. This CDR3 contains 14 residues. V was shortened by 0 bases and J by 0 bases, with 6 bases between the two germline ends. CDR3 in DNA: TGTGCCAGCAGTTACTCTGGGGTCTCCTACGAGCAGTACTTC. Translated: CASSYSGVSYEQYF.

This sequence joins TRBV7-8 and TRBJ2-1, with 7 bases fitting TRBD1. CDR1 SGHVS and CDR2 FQNEAQ come from the germline V gene. There are 16 residues in the CDR3. J was trimmed by 0 bases and V by 5 bases; bases with no gene match: 7. Here the CDR3 reads CASSRLGQNSYNEQFF. DNA of the CDR3: TGTGCCAGCAGCCGCTTGGGACAGAACTCCTACAATGAGCAGTTCTTC.